This is a list of T cell receptor beta chains from one sample in a study of PD-1 blockade in mismatch repair-deficient tumors. Profiling relied on immunoSEQ multiplex PCR, and the TCRdb table lists in-frame clones only, not all of them. Of around 40,000 clones listed, roughly three quarters were seen once; the top ten hold roughly 23%. Here the sequenced sample was peripheral blood, taken 4 weeks after starting pembrolizumab. These receptors were taken from an adult with mismatch repair-deficient cancer. Both conserved end residues are part of each CDR3. The order of the fields is CDR3 DNA, CDR3 protein, D gene, clone size, J gene, V gene. The D gene is left open where the match is weak. Size values are once, few and many counts, or a class for expanded clones, and some rows have none.

CDR3 DNA: TGTGCCAGCAGCCCTTGGGGGGCCGGGGCCAACGTCCTGACTTTC
CDR3 protein: CASSPWGAGANVLTF
D gene: -
clone size: -
J gene: TRBJ2-6
V gene: TRBV9

CDR3 DNA: TGTGCCATCAGTGGGGGACGGGACGAGCAGTACTTC
CDR3 protein: CAISGGRDEQYF
D gene: -
clone size: -
J gene: TRBJ2-7
V gene: TRBV10-3

CDR3 DNA: TGCGCCAGCAGCTTATTTAGCGGGAGCCCAGATACGCAGTATTTT
CDR3 protein: CASSLFSGSPDTQYF
D gene: TRBD2
clone size: -
J gene: TRBJ2-3
V gene: TRBV5-1

CDR3 DNA: TGTGCCAGCAGTGAACTAGCGGGAGCCGTAGATGAGCAGTTCTTC
CDR3 protein: CASSELAGAVDEQFF
D gene: TRBD2
clone size: once
J gene: TRBJ2-1
V gene: TRBV2

CDR3 DNA: TGCGCCAGCAGCCGGTGGGGATCTATTAACTATGGCTACACCTTC
CDR3 protein: CASSRWGSINYGYTF
D gene: -
clone size: -
J gene: TRBJ1-2
V gene: TRBV4-1

CDR3 DNA: TGCGCCAGCAACGATCCCACAGGGCAGGTGGTCGCAGATACGCAGTATTTT
CDR3 protein: CASNDPTGQVVADTQYF
D gene: -
clone size: -
J gene: TRBJ2-3
V gene: TRBV5-1

CDR3 DNA: TGTGCCAGCAGTTCGGGCGGGGCGAACACCGGGGAGCTGTTTTTT
CDR3 protein: CASSSGGANTGELFF
D gene: -
clone size: few
J gene: TRBJ2-2
V gene: TRBV6-5

CDR3 DNA: TGTGCCAGCAGTTACTGGGACACCTCCTACGAGCAGTACTTC
CDR3 protein: CASSYWDTSYEQYF
D gene: -
clone size: -
J gene: TRBJ2-7
V gene: TRBV6-5

CDR3 DNA: TGTGCCAGCAGAATTTATACTGGCTACGAGCAGTACTTC
CDR3 protein: CASRIYTGYEQYF
D gene: -
clone size: -
J gene: TRBJ2-7
V gene: TRBV5-5

CDR3 DNA: TGTGCCAGCAGTACCACAACTAGCGCGGGGGAGCAGTACTTC
CDR3 protein: CASSTTTSAGEQYF
D gene: TRBD2
clone size: -
J gene: TRBJ2-7
V gene: TRBV6-5

CDR3 DNA: TGTGCCAGCAGTTACGGGGCCCACGAGCAGTACTTC
CDR3 protein: CASSYGAHEQYF
D gene: -
clone size: -
J gene: TRBJ2-7
V gene: TRBV6-5

CDR3 DNA: TGCAGCGTTGCTGGGGTGAAGGGGGCGCAATATTCGATCTATGGCTACACCTTC
CDR3 protein: CSVAGVKGAQYSIYGYTF
D gene: TRBD1
clone size: -
J gene: TRBJ1-2
V gene: TRBV29-1

CDR3 DNA: TGTGCCAGCAGCTCACCCGGGACTTACAATGAGCAGTTCTTC
CDR3 protein: CASSSPGTYNEQFF
D gene: -
clone size: -
J gene: TRBJ2-1
V gene: TRBV7-9

CDR3 DNA: TGTGCCAGCAGTTACTCTCGGACTAATGAAGCCCACGAGCAGTACTTC
CDR3 protein: CASSYSRTNEAHEQYF
D gene: -
clone size: -
J gene: TRBJ2-7
V gene: TRBV6-5

CDR3 DNA: TGTGCCAGCGGTAGGTTAGGGCCCCGGGACGAGCAGTACTTC
CDR3 protein: CASGRLGPRDEQYF
D gene: -
clone size: -
J gene: TRBJ2-7
V gene: TRBV5-6

CDR3 DNA: TGTGCCAGTAGTATACTAGGGACTAGCGGGCCGAATGAGCAGTTCTTC
CDR3 protein: CASSILGTSGPNEQFF
D gene: TRBD2
clone size: -
J gene: TRBJ2-1
V gene: TRBV19

CDR3 DNA: TGTGCCACTTCTGGGACTAGCGTCTTTGAGCAGTTCTTC
CDR3 protein: CATSGTSVFEQFF
D gene: TRBD2
clone size: -
J gene: TRBJ2-1
V gene: TRBV19

CDR3 DNA: TGCGCCAGCAGTGAGACACAGGGCACCCCCTACAATGAGCAGTTCTTC
CDR3 protein: CASSETQGTPYNEQFF
D gene: -
clone size: -
J gene: TRBJ2-1
V gene: TRBV10-1

CDR3 DNA: TGTGCCAGTTCAATACCGGGACAGGGGCCGTTCTTC
CDR3 protein: CASSIPGQGPFF
D gene: TRBD1
clone size: -
J gene: TRBJ2-1
V gene: TRBV19

CDR3 DNA: TGTGCCAGTAGGACCTTCGGGACAGGGTCCTACAATGAGCAGTTCTTC
CDR3 protein: CASRTFGTGSYNEQFF
D gene: TRBD1
clone size: -
J gene: TRBJ2-1
V gene: TRBV19

CDR3 DNA: TGTGCCAGCAGTCGCGGGGCGCCCAGCCACTATGGCTACACCTTC
CDR3 protein: CASSRGAPSHYGYTF
D gene: -
clone size: -
J gene: TRBJ1-2
V gene: TRBV27

CDR3 DNA: TGTGCCAGCAGCCCCGGTGCAGCCAAAAACATTCAGTACTTC
CDR3 protein: CASSPGAAKNIQYF
D gene: -
clone size: -
J gene: TRBJ2-4
V gene: TRBV27

CDR3 DNA: TGTGCCAGCAGTAAGGACATAGCTCAAGTCCTGACTTTC
CDR3 protein: CASSKDIAQVLTF
D gene: -
clone size: -
J gene: TRBJ2-6
V gene: TRBV2

CDR3 DNA: TGTGCCAGCAGTAGGGACTCTGGGGCCAACGTCCTGACTTTC
CDR3 protein: CASSRDSGANVLTF
D gene: -
clone size: -
J gene: TRBJ2-6
V gene: TRBV6-5